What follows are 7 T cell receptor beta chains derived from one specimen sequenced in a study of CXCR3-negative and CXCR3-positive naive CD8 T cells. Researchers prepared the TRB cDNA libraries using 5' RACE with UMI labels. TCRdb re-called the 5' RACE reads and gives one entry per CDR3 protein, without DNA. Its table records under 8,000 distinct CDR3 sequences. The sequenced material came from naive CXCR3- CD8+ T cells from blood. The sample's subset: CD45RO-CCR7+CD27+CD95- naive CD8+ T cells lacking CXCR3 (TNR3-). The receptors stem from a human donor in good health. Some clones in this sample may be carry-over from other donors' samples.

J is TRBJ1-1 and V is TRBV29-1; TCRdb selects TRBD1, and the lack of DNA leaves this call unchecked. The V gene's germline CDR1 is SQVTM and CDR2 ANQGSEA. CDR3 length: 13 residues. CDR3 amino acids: CSVAGIRNTEAFF.

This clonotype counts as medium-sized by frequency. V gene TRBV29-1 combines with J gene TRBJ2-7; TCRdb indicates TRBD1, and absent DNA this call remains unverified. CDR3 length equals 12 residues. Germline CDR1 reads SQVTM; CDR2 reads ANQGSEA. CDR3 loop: CSAGDRVYEQYF.

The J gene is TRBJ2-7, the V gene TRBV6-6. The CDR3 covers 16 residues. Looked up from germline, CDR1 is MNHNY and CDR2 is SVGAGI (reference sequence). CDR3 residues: CASSLTRSGAAYEQYF.

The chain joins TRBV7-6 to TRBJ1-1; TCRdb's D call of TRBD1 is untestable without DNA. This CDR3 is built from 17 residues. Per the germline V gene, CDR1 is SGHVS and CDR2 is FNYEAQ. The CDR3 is CASTLRDNPLFWTEAFF.

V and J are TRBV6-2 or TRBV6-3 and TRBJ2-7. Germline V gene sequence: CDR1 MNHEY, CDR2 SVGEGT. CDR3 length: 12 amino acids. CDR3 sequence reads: CASSQQPYEQYF.

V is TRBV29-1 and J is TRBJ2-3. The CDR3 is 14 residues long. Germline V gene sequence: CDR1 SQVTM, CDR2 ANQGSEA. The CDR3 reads CSVSGEVGVDTQYF.

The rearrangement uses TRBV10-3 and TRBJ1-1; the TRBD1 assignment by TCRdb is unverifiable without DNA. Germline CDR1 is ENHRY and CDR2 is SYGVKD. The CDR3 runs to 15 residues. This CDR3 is CAISPPPGQGAEAFF.